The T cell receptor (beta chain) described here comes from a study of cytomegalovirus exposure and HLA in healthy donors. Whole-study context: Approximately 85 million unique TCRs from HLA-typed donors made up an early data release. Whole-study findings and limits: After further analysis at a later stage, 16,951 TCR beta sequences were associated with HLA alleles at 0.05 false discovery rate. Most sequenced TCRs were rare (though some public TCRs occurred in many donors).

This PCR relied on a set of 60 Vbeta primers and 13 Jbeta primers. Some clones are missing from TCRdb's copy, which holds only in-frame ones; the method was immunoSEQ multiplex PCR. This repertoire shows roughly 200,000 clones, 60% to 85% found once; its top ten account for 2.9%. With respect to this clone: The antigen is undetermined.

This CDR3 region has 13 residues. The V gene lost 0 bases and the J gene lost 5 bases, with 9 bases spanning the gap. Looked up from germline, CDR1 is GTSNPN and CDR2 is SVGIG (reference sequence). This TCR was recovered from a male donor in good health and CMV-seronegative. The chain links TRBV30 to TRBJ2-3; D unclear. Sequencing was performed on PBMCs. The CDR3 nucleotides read TGTGCCTGGAGTGTTTCTGGGCTAGATACGCAGTATTTT. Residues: CAWSVSGLDTQYF.